What follows are 11 T cell receptor beta chains derived from one specimen sequenced in a study of shared clonotypes between healthy human individuals. Sequencing used immunoSEQ multiplex PCR; TCRdb keeps in-frame clones, though not all of them. The repertoire holds around 2,000,000 clones, 90% to 95% seen once, with 0.1% to 0.15% in the top ten. Input material: naive CD4+ T cells sorted from blood. Subset indicated: CD45RA+ positively selected. Every receptor here comes from a man younger than 35 in good health.

V and J are TRBV9 and TRBJ1-1, with D uncertain. Trimming left V 0 bases short and J 1 base short, with 10 bases between. The germline V gene has CDR1 SGDLS and CDR2 YYNGEE. The CDR3 runs to 15 residues. In DNA form, the CDR3 reads TGTGCCAGCAGCGTAGGGGTGGTGCGGAACACTGAAGCTTTCTTT. Residues: CASSVGVVRNTEAFF.

The CDR3 sequence: CASSIFGTGELFF. CDR3 sequence (DNA): TGTGCCAGTAGTATCTTTGGCACCGGGGAGCTGTTTTTT. The V call is TRBV19, the J call TRBJ2-2, with unresolved D. With 3 bases removed from V and 4 bases from J, the gap between germline ends came to 6 bases. The CDR3 is 13 amino acids. Per the germline V gene, CDR1 is LNHDA and CDR2 is SQIVND (reference sequence).

The chain couples TRBV11-3 to TRBJ2-2; 9 bases map to TRBD1. The CDR3 is 17 amino acids. J lost 6 bases, V lost 5 bases, and 13 bases had no gene match. Germline CDR1 and CDR2: SGHNT and YENEEA. Here the CDR3 reads CASSAGTGTGLAGELFF. The CDR3 DNA is TGTGCCAGCAGCGCAGGAACCGGGACAGGGTTGGCCGGGGAGCTGTTTTTT.

The V and J genes are TRBV11-2 and TRBJ2-7; D is tentatively TRBD1 or TRBD2 (5 bases each). There are 17 residues in the CDR3. Trimming cost V 1 base and J 12 bases, with 28 bases left between them. CDR1 and CDR2 from the germline V gene are SGHAT and FQNNGV. The CDR3 DNA reads TGTGCCAGCAGCTTAGGGCCCCCCGGGGTGGGGACGTTTTTATTGTACTTC. Translated: CASSLGPPGVGTFLLYF.

This chain joins TRBV7-2 and TRBJ2-1; 10 bases align to TRBD2. The CDR3 runs to 15 residues. Germline CDR1 and CDR2: SGHTA and FQGNSA. V dropped 1 base and J dropped 8; count of bases not matched to a gene: 5. The CDR3 DNA follows: TGTGCCAGCAGCTTAGGGCTAGCGGGAGATTATGAGCAGTTCTTC. Its translation: CASSLGLAGDYEQFF.

This chain uses TRBV30 with TRBJ1-1; D may be TRBD1 (5 bases). The CDR3 has 17 amino acids. CDR1 and CDR2 (germline): GTSNPN, SVGIG (reference sequence). V was shortened by 0 bases and J by 0 bases, with 17 bases between the two germline ends. CDR3 protein: CAWSVPGRPVMNTEAFF. The CDR3 nucleotides read TGTGCCTGGAGTGTACCGGGACGGCCCGTCATGAACACTGAAGCTTTCTTT.

This clone appeared once. The chain links TRBV7-2 to TRBJ1-5; D might be TRBD1 (6 bases). V gave up 1 base and J gave up 6 bases, with 10 bases separating them. This CDR3 is built from 14 residues. Germline V gives CDR1 SGHTA, CDR2 FQGNSA. This chain's CDR3 is CASSLGGGSQPQHF. DNA for the CDR3: TGTGCCAGCAGCTTAGGTGGGGGCAGTCAGCCCCAGCATTTT. The whole variable domain, filled in from reference TRBV7-2 and TRBJ1-5, reads GAGVSQSPSNKVTEKGKDVELRCDPISGHTALYWYRQSLGQGLEFLIYFQGNSAPDKSGLPSDRFSAERTGGSVSTLTIQRTQQEDSAVYLCASSLGGGSQPQHFGDGTRLSIL.

In DNA, the CDR3 is TGCAGCGTTGAAGATTTAGGGTCGGGGCGTCAAGAGACCCAGTACTTC. It translates to CSVEDLGSGRQETQYF. The gene calls are TRBV29-1 and TRBJ2-5, with D perhaps TRBD1 or TRBD2 (5 bases each). From germline, CDR1 is SQVTM and CDR2 ANQGSEA. Trimming shortened V by 0 bases and J by 2 bases, and 16 bases separated the two germline ends. The length of the CDR3 is 16 residues.

The V call is TRBV7-2, the J call TRBJ2-7; maybe TRBD2 (6 bases). The germline gives CDR1 SGHTA, CDR2 FQGNSA. The CDR3 contains 16 residues. V was clipped by 5 bases and J by 1 base, with 18 bases between them. The CDR3 DNA reads TGTGCCAGCAGCACTTTCCGGGGACTTCTATCCTACGAGCAGTACTTC. This gives the protein CASSTFRGLLSYEQYF.

The rearrangement links TRBV7-9 to TRBJ2-1; 8 positions match TRBD2. The CDR3 contains 16 residues. CDR1 is SEHNR, CDR2 FQNEAQ, per germline (reference sequence). V dropped 5 bases and J dropped 1; count of bases not matched to a gene: 7. In DNA, the CDR3 is TGTGCCAGCAGCCCAGAGACTAGCGCGTCCTACAATGAGCAGTTCTTC. Encoded protein: CASSPETSASYNEQFF.

This chain connects TRBV6-6 to TRBJ2-7, with 14 bases fitting TRBD2. The germline V gene encodes CDR1 MNHNY and CDR2 SVGAGI (reference sequence). This CDR3 contains 16 residues. V dropped 5 bases and J dropped 7; count of bases not matched to a gene: 10. This CDR3 reads CASSLRLAGGPKEQYF. The DNA of the CDR3 is TGTGCCAGCAGTCTCCGACTAGCGGGAGGGCCGAAGGAGCAGTACTTC.